This T cell receptor beta chain derives from a study of siplizumab effects on memory and regulatory T cells (dated by TCRdb to about 2019). The study in broad terms: The study examined how the anti-CD2 antibody siplizumab affects alloreactive T-cell subsets in allogeneic mixed lymphocyte reactions built from human PBMCs.

From the cysteine through the phenylalanine, the CDR3 covers 17 amino acids. Only the CDR3 DNA is retained, 51 bases long and in frame from the first base. Trimmed from V: 2 bases; trimmed from J: 0 bases; junction bases lacking a gene match: 10. Sequences SGHRS (CDR1) and YFSETQ (CDR2) are obtained from the germline V gene. TCRbeta CDR3 sequencing was performed on sorted unstimulated T cells and on proliferating T cells recovered from mixed lymphocyte reactions. Fresh whole blood from around 11 HLA-typed healthy donors was used to isolate PBMCs. To map where alloreactive clones came from, CD4+ non-regulatory T cells in the unstimulated state were FACS-sorted. Library preparation was by the immunoSEQ multiplex PCR assay. Around 92,000 TCR templates per sample were assayed by the deep sequencing platform. Genomic DNA extracted from sorted T cells was the material used for TCRbeta CDR3 sequencing. The paper's data handling went like this. Clonal analysis of TCRbeta CDR3 data was done in the R programming language. Unstimulated samples were compared with post-reaction CFSE-low samples to define alloreactive CD4+ and CD8+ clones. Alloreactive CD4+ clones were assigned to regulatory or non-regulatory origin by matching sequences to sorted unstimulated Treg and non-Treg repertoires. TCRdb retrieved this table from immuneACCESS and kept in-frame rearrangements only. Not all clones are present; in checked studies, unresolved V genes account for under half, and no reason is known for the remainder. Clone size and the V and J calls come from that table; the DNA yielded D and trimming. This sample gives under 110,000 clones in total; about 90% of them show up just once. The ten largest clones capture around 12% of the sample.

On the study overall, not on this receptor specifically: Whether proliferating Tregs from siplizumab cultures were suppressive was not functionally confirmed. Of the alloreactive CD4+ clones that could be mapped, the Treg-derived share averaged around 64% with siplizumab compared with 25% to 30% in control reactions. The cumulative frequency of alloreactive sequences that could be traced back to unstimulated CD4+ memory T cells was significantly reduced by siplizumab. Greater diversity appeared to be present in unstimulated naive T cells than in memory T cells, and a substantial contribution to the alloresponse seemed to be made by naive cells. About 80-97% of proliferating CD4+ or CD8+ clones could not be given a naive or memory phenotype. Because sequences below about 10^-5 frequency were poorly captured, only a minor fraction of alloreactive clones could be mapped to unstimulated subsets.

Regarding this clone: Its antigen target is currently unknown. The sample holds no much larger clone one base away, and base qualities are not on file.

The clonotype was recovered from a human donor in good health. The source material was non-Treg CD4+ T cells sorted from blood. This specimen's cell subset or site label, per the study, means: FACS-sorted unstimulated CD4+ non-regulatory T cells. The V gene is TRBV5-1 and the J gene is TRBJ1-1; a stretch of 7 junction bases matches TRBD1. The bases are TGCGCCAGCAGCTTTAAGGGGACAGAACTCCTGAACACTGAAGCTTTCTTT. The resulting protein is CASSFKGTELLNTEAFF.